This TCR beta chain was sequenced in a study of shared clonotypes between healthy human individuals. Overall study context: In total, the donors were a couple of women and a few men aged 18 to 49.

The germline V and J ends were trimmed by 2 bases and 0 bases, with 9 bases remaining between them. The CDR3 is made up of 14 amino acids. Looked up from germline, CDR1 is SGHDT and CDR2 is YYEEEE. Concerning this clone: What it binds is unknown.

The assay used deep level. In the original analysis: ImmunoSEQ junction-only sequences lacked quality scores, so their filtering differed. Libraries were prepared by immunoSEQ multiplex PCR; TCRdb keeps only in-frame clonotypes and omits some of them. V and J calls and clone size are those listed in that table; D and trimming were worked out from the DNA. The sample lists around 530,000 clones, about 80% occurring once. Study results and caveats: In having few donors, the study represented limited genetic and exposure-history diversity.

What was sequenced was PBMCs. J is TRBJ2-7 and V is TRBV5-6, with no clear D. This sequence was found in a middle-aged woman in good health. Some clones in this sample may be carry-over from other donors' samples. CDR3 residues: CASSFWQSSYEQYF. The CDR3 bases are TGTGCCAGCAGCTTCTGGCAGAGCTCCTACGAGCAGTACTTC.